These 32 T cell receptor beta chains came from one sample sequenced in a study of blood T cell repertoires in COVID-19 (TCRdb year 2020). Library construction relied on the immunoSEQ multiplex PCR assay. Not all clones reach the TCRdb copy of this immuneACCESS table, which keeps in-frame sequences only. Checked studies attribute under half of the gap to unresolved V genes and leave the rest unexplained. The sample table lists roughly 330,000 clones, around 87% of them with a count of one. The ten largest clones add up to under 5.5% of the sample. Sequences were obtained from PBMCs or T cells enriched from blood (not recorded which). Source of these receptors: a woman younger than 45 who had recovered from COVID-19.

J is TRBJ1-2 and V is TRBV3-1 (or the pseudogene TRBV3-2), with D tentatively TRBD1 (5 bases). V lost 0 bases and J lost 8, with 10 bases in between. This CDR3 contains 13 residues. Germline lookup yields CDR1 LGHDT and CDR2 YNNKEL (reference sequence). As DNA, the CDR3 is TGTGCCAGCAGCCAAGATTTGGGGCGAGGCTACACCTTC. It translates to CASSQDLGRGYTF.

This chain connects TRBV18 to TRBJ2-7; D is ambiguous. The CDR3 contains 13 residues. The V gene's germline CDR1 is KGHSH and CDR2 LQKENI. Deletions cut 5 bases from V and 6 bases from J, with 14 bases between. The CDR3 DNA reads as TGTGCCAGCTCAACACTCTCACCGGGCGAGCAGTACTTC. It specifies CASSTLSPGEQYF.

The chain is built from TRBV19 and TRBJ1-2; tentatively, D is TRBD1 (6 bases). This CDR3 spans 13 amino acids. In germline, CDR1 is LNHDA, CDR2 SQIVND (reference sequence). V lost 2 bases and J 8 bases, leaving 12 bases between the germline ends. Written as DNA, the CDR3 is TGTGCCAGTAGTATAAACAGGGATCGGGGCTACACCTTC. The encoded protein is CASSINRDRGYTF.

The chain employs TRBV13 and TRBJ1-1, with 9 bases that match TRBD1. This CDR3 is 14 amino acids long. V shed 2 bases, J shed 5 bases, and the junction held 3 bases outside the gene matches. CDR1 and CDR2 (germline): PRHDT, FYEKMQ (reference sequence). CDR3 in DNA: TGTGCCAGCAGCTTAAACAGGGGGCAAACTGAAGCTTTCTTT. Protein: CASSLNRGQTEAFF.

The chain joins TRBV19 to TRBJ2-7, with TRBD1 matching 9 bases. There are 14 residues in the CDR3. The ends lost 5 bases at V and 5 bases at J; junction bases unmatched: 7. From germline, CDR1 is LNHDA and CDR2 SQIVND (reference sequence). The CDR3 DNA sequence: TGTGCCAGTAGTGTCGGACAGGGGACCCACGAGCAGTACTTC. Residues: CASSVGQGTHEQYF. The whole variable domain, filled in from reference TRBV19 and TRBJ2-7, reads DGGITQSPKYLFRKEGQNVTLSCEQNLNHDAMYWYRQDPGQGLRLIYYSQIVNDFQKGDIAEGYSVSREKKESFPLTVTSAQKNPTAFYLCASSVGQGTHEQYFGPGTRLTVT.

The genes are TRBV21-1 and TRBJ1-3; TRBD1, as called in the table, went unchecked against the DNA. TRBV21-1 is designated a pseudogene. The CDR3 is 21 residues long. The CDR3 DNA reads as TGTGCCAGCAGCAAGGCTCCGGGACAGGGGGACCTAACAGGCTCTGGAAACACCATATATTTT. This gives the protein CASSKAPGQGDLTGSGNTIYF.

This rearrangement joins TRBV29-1 to TRBJ1-4, with D uncertain. CDR1 SQVTM and CDR2 ANQGSEA come from the germline V gene. CDR3 length: 15 residues. The V and J ends lost 0 bases and 7 bases respectively, with 15 bases between them. The DNA of the CDR3 is TGCAGCGTTGAAGATCTAGGGAGACCCGGTGAAAAACTGTTTTTT. This gives the protein CSVEDLGRPGEKLFF. Full variable domain (outside the CDR3, taken from reference TRBV29-1 and TRBJ1-4): SAVISQKPSRDICQRGTSLTIQCQVDSQVTMMFWYRQQPGQSLTLIATANQGSEATYESGFVIDKFPISRPNLTFSTLTVSNMSPEDSSIYLCSVEDLGRPGEKLFFGSGTQLSVL.

V gene TRBV19 combines with J gene TRBJ1-2, with D possibly matching TRBD1 (6 bases). V was cut by 0 bases and J by 0 bases, with 8 bases left in between. The CDR3 extends over 15 amino acids. Germline V gene lookup returns CDR1 LNHDA and CDR2 SQIVND (reference sequence). The CDR3: CASSIDRTANYGYTF. Here the CDR3 DNA reads TGTGCCAGTAGTATAGATCGGACAGCTAACTATGGCTACACCTTC.

The J gene is TRBJ2-7, the V gene TRBV14; 7 nucleotides match TRBD2. The CDR3 has 16 amino acids. V was pared by 0 bases and J by 0 bases, with 5 bases of the junction left unmatched. Germline CDR1 SGHDN, CDR2 FVKESK. CDR3 DNA sequence: TGTGCCAGCAGCCAAGATGTCGGGAGGAGCTCCTACGAGCAGTACTTC. It encodes CASSQDVGRSSYEQYF.

V gene TRBV18 combines with J gene TRBJ1-1; 8 bases line up with TRBD1. In germline, CDR1 is KGHSH, CDR2 LQKENI. The CDR3 totals 15 residues. Losses at the gene ends were 0 bases for V and 8 bases for J; bases not matched to a gene: 8. CDR3 nucleotides: TGTGCCAGCTCACCACCCACAGGGGGATCCTTCGAAGCTTTCTTT. This gives the protein CASSPPTGGSFEAFF.

V is TRBV7-2 and J is TRBJ2-5; D remains ambiguous. There are 13 residues in the CDR3. Deletions cut 2 bases from V and 5 bases from J, with 9 bases between. CDR1 is SGHTA and CDR2 is FQGNSA in the germline V gene. CDR3 bases: TGTGCCAGCAGCTTAACGGTGAGGGAGACCCAGTACTTC. Translating it yields CASSLTVRETQYF.

This chain links TRBV5-5 with TRBJ1-2; no firm D call. The CDR3 is made up of 13 amino acids. Per germline, CDR1 SGHKS and CDR2 YYEKEE (reference sequence). V was cut by 4 bases and J by 8 bases, with 15 bases left in between. The CDR3 sequence is CASSPRRDSGYTF. In DNA form, the CDR3 reads TGTGCCAGCAGCCCTAGGCGGGATTCGGGCTACACCTTC. Filled out from reference TRBV5-5 and TRBJ1-2, the complete variable domain reads DAGVTQSPTHLIKTRGQQVTLRCSPISGHKSVSWYQQVLGQGPQFIFQYYEKEERGRGNFPDRFSARQFPNYSSELNVNALLLGDSALYLCASSPRRDSGYTFGSGTRLTVV.

This rearrangement joins TRBV7-9 to TRBJ1-5, with D tentatively TRBD1 (6 bases). CDR1 and CDR2 (germline): SEHNR, FQNEAQ (reference sequence). The CDR3 runs to 15 residues. Trimming took 0 bases from V and 3 from J, leaving 9 bases between them. Here the CDR3 DNA reads TGTGCCAGCAGCTTAGCGCAGGGGCACAATCAGCCCCAGCATTTT. Protein sequence: CASSLAQGHNQPQHF.

The genes are TRBV20-1 and TRBJ1-5; D unresolved. This CDR3 contains 14 residues. V was trimmed by 3 bases and J by 0 bases, leaving 9 bases between them. CDR1 and CDR2 (germline): DFQATT, SNEGSKA (reference sequence). The CDR3 DNA sequence: TGCAGTGCTAGTCCCTACAGTAGCAATCAGCCCCAGCATTTT. As protein: CSASPYSSNQPQHF.

The chain couples TRBV18 to TRBJ1-3; possibly TRBD1 for D (6 bases). This CDR3 region has 19 residues. CDR1 KGHSH and CDR2 LQKENI come from the germline V gene. Deletions cut 1 base from V and 1 base from J, with 20 bases between. The CDR3, as DNA: TGTGCCAGCTCACCACTACCTAGGGGGACATCGGTTTCTGGAAACACCATATATTTT. Translation gives CASSPLPRGTSVSGNTIYF. Combining the CDR3 with reference TRBV18 and TRBJ1-3 gives the whole variable domain NAGVMQNPRHLVRRRGQEARLRCSPMKGHSHVYWYRQLPEEGLKFMVYLQKENIIDESGMPKERFSAEFPKEGPSILRIQQVVRGDSAAYFCASSPLPRGTSVSGNTIYFGEGSWLTVV.

This chain connects TRBV7-9 to TRBJ1-4; D may be TRBD1 (5 bases). The ends were cut back, 3 bases at V and 5 bases at J, with 10 bases in the middle. The CDR3 consists of 14 residues. The germline CDR1 and CDR2 sequences are SEHNR and FQNEAQ (reference sequence). The CDR3 DNA sequence: TGTGCCAGCAGCTTGAATCAGGGCAATGAAAAACTGTTTTTT. This sequence encodes CASSLNQGNEKLFF.

The chain is built from TRBV10-2 and TRBJ1-5; 7 bases are shared with TRBD1. The germline gives CDR1 WSHSY, CDR2 SAAADI. This CDR3 has 14 amino acids. With V trimmed by 7 bases and J by 5 bases, 8 bases remained unmatched. CDR3 in amino acids: CASTADRVDQPQHF. The CDR3 coding sequence is TGCGCCAGCACCGCTGACAGGGTCGATCAGCCCCAGCATTTT.

This chain uses TRBV2 with TRBJ1-2; the D gene is possibly TRBD1 (5 bases). The CDR3 is 11 residues long. Trimming cost V 5 bases and J 7 bases, with 8 bases left between them. Germline V gene sequence: CDR1 SNHLY, CDR2 FYNNEI. As DNA, the CDR3 is TGTGCCAGCAGTCCCGACAGTGGCTACACCTTC. Amino acids: CASSPDSGYTF.

The count of this clone is one. The chain has TRBV3-1 (or the pseudogene TRBV3-2) and TRBJ1-6, with D maybe TRBD1 (5 bases). V lost 3 bases, J lost 0 bases, and 12 bases lay in between. This CDR3 region has 17 residues. Germline V lookup: CDR1 LGHDT, CDR2 YNNKEL (reference sequence). CDR3 nucleotide sequence: TGTGCCAGCAGCCACCCGGGGGGGGGCTCCTATAATTCACCCCTCCACTTT. This encodes CASSHPGGGSYNSPLHF.

The rearrangement joins TRBV4-1 to TRBJ2-3, with 11 bases matching TRBD2. CDR3 length equals 16 residues. J was trimmed by 9 bases and V by 4 bases; bases with no gene match: 12. The germline CDR1 and CDR2 sequences are MGHRA and YSYEKL. CDR3 in amino acids: CASSRETSGGSGTQYF. Here the CDR3 DNA reads TGCGCCAGCAGCCGAGAAACTAGCGGGGGATCGGGAACGCAGTATTTT.

This chain links TRBV6-5 with TRBJ1-6; D may be TRBD1 (5 bases). This CDR3 is built from 14 residues. V gave up 4 bases and J gave up 7 bases, with 11 bases separating them. Germline assignment: CDR1 MNHEY and CDR2 SVGAGI. The CDR3 DNA reads TGTGCCAGCAGTTCTAGGACACCAAATTCACCCCTCCACTTT. Encoded protein: CASSSRTPNSPLHF.

This rearrangement joins TRBV7-8 to TRBJ1-5; D is unresolved. The CDR3 length is 14 residues. The germline gives CDR1 SGHVS, CDR2 FQNEAQ. V was shortened by 4 bases and J by 3 bases, with 10 bases between the two germline ends. CDR3 protein: CASSSPGNNQPQHF. CDR3 DNA sequence: TGTGCCAGCAGCTCCCCCGGGAACAATCAGCCCCAGCATTTT.

The chain combines TRBV2 with TRBJ2-7; 10 bases fit TRBD1. This CDR3 region has 15 residues. Germline values: CDR1 SNHLY, CDR2 FYNNEI. The trim removed 7 bases at V and 5 bases at J, leaving 11 bases unmatched. Here the CDR3 DNA reads TGTGCCAGCACGAGAGACAGGGGGCAATCTAACGAGCAGTACTTC. Translation: CASTRDRGQSNEQYF. The whole variable domain, remainder taken from reference TRBV2 and TRBJ2-7, is EPEVTQTPSHQVTQMGQEVILRCVPISNHLYFYWYRQILGQKVEFLVSFYNNEISEKSEIFDDQFSVERPDGSNFTLKIRSTKLEDSAMYFCASTRDRGQSNEQYFGPGTRLTVT.

In DNA form, the CDR3 reads TGTGCCAGCAGTTTGGGACAGGGTACTGAAAAACTGTTTTTT. This encodes CASSLGQGTEKLFF. The chain is built from TRBV28 and TRBJ1-4, with 9 bases identical to TRBD1. Trimming removed 3 bases from V and 7 bases from J; junction bases left unmatched: 3. The CDR3 loop spans 14 amino acids. Germline V gives CDR1 MDHEN, CDR2 SYDVKM.

The chain employs TRBV18 and TRBJ1-2, with D unclear. This CDR3 is 13 amino acids long. Germline assignment: CDR1 KGHSH and CDR2 LQKENI. V lost 2 bases and J 8 bases, leaving 12 bases between the germline ends. The CDR3 region is CASSPEAGSGYTF. The CDR3 DNA follows: TGTGCCAGCTCACCAGAGGCGGGAAGCGGCTACACCTTC. Complete variable domain (other parts from reference TRBV18 and TRBJ1-2): NAGVMQNPRHLVRRRGQEARLRCSPMKGHSHVYWYRQLPEEGLKFMVYLQKENIIDESGMPKERFSAEFPKEGPSILRIQQVVRGDSAAYFCASSPEAGSGYTFGSGTRLTVV.

The chain has TRBV5-6 and TRBJ1-2; 7 positions match TRBD1. The CDR3 length is 13 residues. Germline lookup yields CDR1 SGHDT and CDR2 YYEEEE. V shed 2 bases and J 8 bases; nucleotides not matched to a gene: 6. CDR3 coding DNA: TGTGCCAGCAGCTTTCGGCAGGGGGACGGCTACACCTTC. It encodes CASSFRQGDGYTF.

The rearrangement links TRBV6-2 or TRBV6-3 to TRBJ2-6; weak D call: TRBD1 (5 bases). CDR3 length: 16 residues. The germline gives CDR1 MNHEY, CDR2 SVGEGT. Trimming cost V 2 bases and J 1 base, with 9 bases left between them. The CDR3 coding sequence is TGTGCCAGCAGTTACGCCAGGGCTTCTGGGGCCAACGTCCTGACTTTC. Protein: CASSYARASGANVLTF.

The V gene is TRBV27, the J gene TRBJ1-3, with D unclear. V was clipped by 2 bases and J by 3 bases, with 5 bases between them. The CDR3 totals 13 residues. CDR1 and CDR2 (germline): MNHEY, SMNVEV (reference sequence). The CDR3 reads CASSLTVGNTIYF. The CDR3 DNA reads as TGTGCCAGCAGTTTAACAGTTGGAAACACCATATATTTT.

CDR3 region: CASSETLGPGYGYTF. Here the CDR3 DNA reads TGCGCCAGCTCTGAGACCCTGGGGCCAGGCTATGGCTACACCTTC. The gene calls are TRBV4-1 and TRBJ1-2, with TRBD1 as a possible D gene (5 bases). Germline CDR1 and CDR2: MGHRA and YSYEKL. This CDR3 region has 15 residues. The V end was cut by 8 bases, the J end by 4 bases, with 20 bases between.

The J gene is TRBJ2-5, the V gene TRBV9, with D unclear. CDR1 is SGDLS and CDR2 is YYNGEE in the germline V gene. The germline V and J ends were trimmed by 3 bases and 0 bases, with 9 bases remaining between them. The CDR3 runs 14 residues. CDR3 in amino acids: CASSAPDNQETQYF. The CDR3 nucleotides are TGTGCCAGCAGCGCTCCAGACAACCAAGAGACCCAGTACTTC. Filled out from reference TRBV9 and TRBJ2-5, the complete variable domain reads DSGVTQTPKHLITATGQRVTLRCSPRSGDLSVYWYQQSLDQGLQFLIQYYNGEERAKGNILERFSAQQFPDLHSELNLSSLELGDSALYFCASSAPDNQETQYFGPGTRLLVL.

This sequence joins TRBV19 and TRBJ2-6; 8 bases are shared with TRBD1. CDR3 length: 14 residues. J lost 2 bases, V lost 6 bases, and 0 bases had no gene match. Germline CDR1 and CDR2: LNHDA and SQIVND (reference sequence). As DNA, the CDR3 is TGTGCCAGTAGCAGGGGGCCTGGGGCCAACGTCCTGACTTTC. It codes for CASSRGPGANVLTF. The full variable domain, its missing parts supplied by reference TRBV19 and TRBJ2-6, is DGGITQSPKYLFRKEGQNVTLSCEQNLNHDAMYWYRQDPGQGLRLIYYSQIVNDFQKGDIAEGYSVSREKKESFPLTVTSAQKNPTAFYLCASSRGPGANVLTFGAGSRLTVL.

V and J are TRBV12-3 or TRBV12-4 and TRBJ1-1, with D possibly being TRBD1 (5 bases). CDR3 size: 13 residues. Trimming took 3 bases from V and 7 from J, leaving 12 bases between them. The CDR3 region has the DNA TGTGCCAGCAGTTTTCAGTTTACAGGTGAAGCTTTCTTT. Amino acids: CASSFQFTGEAFF.